The 3 T cell receptor beta chains listed next were all sequenced from one sample in a study of blood T cell repertoires in COVID-19. Sequencing was performed with immunoSEQ multiplex PCR; in TCRdb, only in-frame clones are kept and a portion is missing. The sample contains 160,000 or so clones, about 90% of which appear only once. The sample consisted of PBMCs or T cells enriched from blood (not recorded which). The receptors shown here come from a human donor with acute COVID-19. The donor label of this sample is uncertain.

This chain connects TRBV6-5 to TRBJ1-6; TRBD1 might be the D (6 bases). From germline, CDR1 is MNHEY and CDR2 SVGAGI. The CDR3 sequence is 15 residues long. Trimming took off 7 bases at V and 10 bases at J, with 20 bases between the two ends. DNA for the CDR3: TGTGCCAGCACCTTCGACGGAACAGGGTTCTCACCCCTCCACTTT. This codes for CASTFDGTGFSPLHF.

V and J are TRBV5-6 and TRBJ2-7; D possibly corresponds to TRBD2 (5 bases). The germline CDR1 and CDR2 sequences are SGHDT and YYEEEE. CDR3 length equals 16 residues. V was pared by 4 bases and J by 3 bases, with 20 bases between. Written as DNA, the CDR3 is TGTGCCAGCAGCCCCCCACGGAGGTCAGCAAACTACGAGCAGTACTTC. Its protein product is CASSPPRRSANYEQYF. Full variable domain (outside the CDR3, taken from reference TRBV5-6 and TRBJ2-7): DAGVTQSPTHLIKTRGQQVTLRCSPKSGHDTVSWYQQALGQGPQFIFQYYEEEERQRGNFPDRFSGHQFPNYSSELNVNALLLGDSALYLCASSPPRRSANYEQYFGPGTRLTVT.

This clone was counted between two and nine times. V is TRBV14 and J is TRBJ2-5, with D hard to call. The germline gives CDR1 SGHDN, CDR2 FVKESK. This CDR3 is 11 amino acids long. With 5 bases removed from V and 7 bases from J, the gap between germline ends came to 8 bases. In DNA form, the CDR3 reads TGTGCCAGCAGCGCCGGTTGGACCCAGTACTTC. Its translation: CASSAGWTQYF.